The 4 T cell receptor beta chains below come from one sample, sequenced in a study of cytotoxic CD8 clonotypes in ibrutinib-treated CLL. Only in-frame clones appear in the TCRdb table, and some are missing; sequencing was by immunoSEQ multiplex PCR. The sample lists roughly 300,000 clones; 76% were seen once. The input for sequencing was PBMCs, taken at disease progression, from a patient treated with ibrutinib. The receptors originated from a human donor with chronic lymphocytic leukemia.

This rearrangement joins TRBV11-2 to TRBJ1-3; D unresolved. The CDR3 has 13 amino acids. Trimming removed 5 bases from V and 4 bases from J, with 9 bases in between. Germline CDR1 reads SGHAT; CDR2 reads FQNNGV. As DNA, the CDR3 is TGTGCCAGCAGCACCCCGGGGGGAAACACCATATATTTT. It encodes CASSTPGGNTIYF. The full variable domain, its missing parts supplied by reference TRBV11-2 and TRBJ1-3, is EAGVAQSPRYKIIEKRQSVAFWCNPISGHATLYWYQQILGQGPKLLIQFQNNGVVDDSQLPKDRFSAERLKGVDSTLKIQPAKLEDSAVYLCASSTPGGNTIYFGEGSWLTVV.

This chain connects TRBV18 to TRBJ2-7; maybe TRBD2 (6 bases). The ends were cut back, 1 base at V and 0 bases at J, with 7 bases in the middle. This CDR3 is 14 amino acids long. The V gene's germline CDR1 is KGHSH and CDR2 LQKENI. The CDR3: CASSPRGDSYEQYF. In DNA form, the CDR3 reads TGTGCCAGCTCACCACGGGGGGACTCCTACGAGCAGTACTTC.

The V call is TRBV5-1, the J call TRBJ2-7, with no clear D. This CDR3 has 14 residues. The V end was cut by 4 bases, the J end by 3 bases, with 14 bases between. Germline-derived CDR1 and CDR2 are SGHRS and YFSETQ. For the CDR3, the DNA is TGCGCCAGCAGCCTACCCGGCCCCCACTACGAGCAGTACTTC. Translated: CASSLPGPHYEQYF.

The rearrangement joins TRBV2 to TRBJ2-7, with D possibly TRBD2 on 7 matching bases. The CDR3 totals 13 residues. CDR1 and CDR2 from the germline V gene are SNHLY and FYNNEI. Trimming left V 4 bases short and J 6 bases short, with 13 bases between. CDR3 loop: CASSGRGATEQYF. In DNA, the CDR3 is TGTGCCAGCAGTGGTCGGGGGGCCACCGAGCAGTACTTC.